Listed below are T cell receptor beta chains from one sample, sequenced in a study of CD8+ T cells in alopecia areata. Sequencing used immunoSEQ multiplex PCR; TCRdb keeps in-frame clones, though not all of them. The sample has 150,000 or so clones, around 57% seen once. Sequencing was done on a sample of CD4+ T cells sorted from blood. The receptors here all came from a human donor in good health. Both conserved end residues are part of each CDR3. The order of the fields is V gene, CDR3 protein.

TRBV29-1	CSVREGAGNQPQHF
TRBV28	CASTPERGEQYF
TRBV30	CAWSRSSTNEKLFF
TRBV2	CASSDPLMGLEQFF
TRBV5-6	CASSRNGGINQPQHF
TRBV9	CASSTAGGRGSDTQYF
TRBV15	CATSQKAGFGYTF
TRBV6-4	CASSDGKSPETQYF
TRBV2	CASNKRGSSYEQYF
TRBV7-6	CASSFRGLHETQYF
TRBV5-1	CASSSDREGNQPQHF
TRBV30	CASSPGGPDTQYF
TRBV14	CASSLYQETQYF
TRBV5-1	CASTLGGAGTEAFF
TRBV4-1	CASRRTANNEKLFF
TRBV28	CASSFRLTPYEQYF
TRBV7-8	CASSYIPGGLFF
TRBV27	CASSSVRGTEAFF
TRBV4-2	CASSQKFNEQFF